This TCR beta chain was identified during a study of OX40 agonist ivuxolimab in advanced cancers. TCRdb keeps only in-frame clones here, not all; method: immunoSEQ multiplex PCR. The profile shows tens of thousands of clones, 65% to 90% of them singletons. Germline V lookup: CDR1 SGHNT, CDR2 YENEEA. Trimming removed 2 bases at V and 3 bases at J, with 2 bases between. The CDR3 sequence is 11 residues long. Sequencing used CD4+ or CD8+ T cells sorted from blood, obtained in a trial of the OX40 agonist ivuxolimab. The V call is TRBV11-3, the J call TRBJ2-7; unclear D gene. This clonotype originated in an adult with an advanced solid tumor such as melanoma, head and neck, liver or kidney cancer. Here the CDR3 reads CASSLFYEQYF. CDR3 DNA sequence: TGTGCCAGCAGCTTATTCTACGAGCAGTACTTC.